This TCR beta chain came from a study of blood T cell repertoires in COVID-19. The CDR3 length is 14 residues. V lost 6 bases and J lost 2, with 12 bases in between. Germline values: CDR1 SNHLY, CDR2 FYNNEI. Clones were read by immunoSEQ multiplex PCR, and TCRdb kept only the in-frame ones, dropping some. This sample has tens of thousands of clones, with around 91% found just once. The receptor comes from a woman aged 55 to 70 with active COVID-19. Sequenced sample: peripheral blood. J is TRBJ2-3 and V is TRBV2, with a weak D call TRBD2 (5 bases). Here the CDR3 reads CASSSSGITDTQYF. In DNA, the CDR3 is TGTGCCAGCAGCAGCTCGGGGATCACAGATACGCAGTATTTT.